The sequence of this T cell receptor (beta chain) was determined in a study of blood T cell repertoires in COVID-19. The CDR3 consists of 14 residues. From germline, CDR1 is SGDLS and CDR2 YYNGEE. V dropped 6 bases and J dropped 7 bases, with 14 bases sitting between them. Membership in each cohort depended on participant-reported clinical history. Donors in Cohort 3 who had recovered were those with two negative PCRs, healthcare professional clearance, or resolution of their symptoms. In the original workflow: Amplification from reference gene primers served as the basis for estimated nucleated cell counts. Profiled with immunoSEQ multiplex PCR; TCRdb holds only in-frame clones, not every one. V and J calls and clone size follow that table, whereas D and trimming were derived from the DNA. The sample lists roughly 220,000 clones; approximately 84% were seen once.

The V call is TRBV9, the J call TRBJ1-6; the D gene is possibly TRBD1 (5 bases). The sequence came from a man aged 40-49 years who had recovered from COVID-19. The material sequenced was PBMCs or T cells enriched from blood (not recorded which). Written as DNA, the CDR3 is TGTGCCAGCACCCGGGGGGTGGGGAATTCACCCCTCCACTTT. Its translation: CASTRGVGNSPLHF.